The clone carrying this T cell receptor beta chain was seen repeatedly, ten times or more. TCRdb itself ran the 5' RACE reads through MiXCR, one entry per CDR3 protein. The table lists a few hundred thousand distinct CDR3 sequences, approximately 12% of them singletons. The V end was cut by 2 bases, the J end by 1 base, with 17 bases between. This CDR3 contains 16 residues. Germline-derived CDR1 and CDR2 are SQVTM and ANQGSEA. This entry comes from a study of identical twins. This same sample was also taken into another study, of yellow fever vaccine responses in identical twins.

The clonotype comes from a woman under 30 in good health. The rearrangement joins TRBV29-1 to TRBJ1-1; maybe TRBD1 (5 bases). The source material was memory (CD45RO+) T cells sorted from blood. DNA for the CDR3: TGCAGCGTTGAAATACGGGACCGCAGACCGAACACTGAAGCTTTCTTT. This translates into CSVEIRDRRPNTEAFF.